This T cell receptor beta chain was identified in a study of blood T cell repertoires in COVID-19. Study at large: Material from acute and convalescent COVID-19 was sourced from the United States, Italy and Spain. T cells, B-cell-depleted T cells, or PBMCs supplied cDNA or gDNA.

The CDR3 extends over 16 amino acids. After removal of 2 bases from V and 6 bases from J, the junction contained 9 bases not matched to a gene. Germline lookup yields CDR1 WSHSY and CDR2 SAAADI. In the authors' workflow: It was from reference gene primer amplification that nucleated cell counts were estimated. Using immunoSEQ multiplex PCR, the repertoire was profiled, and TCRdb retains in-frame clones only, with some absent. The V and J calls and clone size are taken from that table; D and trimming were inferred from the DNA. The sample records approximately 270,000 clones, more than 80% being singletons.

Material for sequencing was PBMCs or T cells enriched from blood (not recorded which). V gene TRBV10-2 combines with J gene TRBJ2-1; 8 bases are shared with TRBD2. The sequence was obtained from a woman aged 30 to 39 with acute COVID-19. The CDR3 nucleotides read TGCGCCAGCAGTGAGGCTGCGGGAGGTCGTCGCAATGAGCAGTTCTTC. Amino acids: CASSEAAGGRRNEQFF.